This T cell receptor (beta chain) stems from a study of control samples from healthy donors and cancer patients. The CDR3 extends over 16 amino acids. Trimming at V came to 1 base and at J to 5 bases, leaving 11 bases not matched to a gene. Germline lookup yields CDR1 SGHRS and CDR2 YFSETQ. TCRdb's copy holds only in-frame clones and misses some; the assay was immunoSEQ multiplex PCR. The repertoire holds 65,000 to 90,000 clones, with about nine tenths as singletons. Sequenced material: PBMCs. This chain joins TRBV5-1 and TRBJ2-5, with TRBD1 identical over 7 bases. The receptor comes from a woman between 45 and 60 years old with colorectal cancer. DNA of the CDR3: TGCGCCAGCAGCTTGAACCAGGGGGATGTAGGGGAGACCCAGTACTTC. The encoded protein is CASSLNQGDVGETQYF.